This T cell receptor (beta chain) was recovered during a study of blood T cell repertoires in COVID-19. On the study more broadly: The study drew acute and convalescent COVID-19 samples from the United States, Italy and Spain. T cells, B-cell-depleted T cells, or PBMCs supplied cDNA or gDNA.

How the authors handled the data: How many nucleated cells were present was estimated from reference gene primer amplification. The data were produced by immunoSEQ multiplex PCR, yet TCRdb's version contains in-frame clones alone and is incomplete. V, J and clone size were drawn from that table, and D and trimming were deduced from the DNA. The sample yields 90,000 to 120,000 clones, roughly 88% seen once. Input material: peripheral blood. The clonotype was recovered from a man in his forties or fifties with active or convalescent COVID-19.

Written as DNA, the CDR3 is TGTGCCAGCAGTTTACTGGGGGGCTCTGGAAACACCATATATTTT. Translated, it gives CASSLLGGSGNTIYF. The J gene is TRBJ1-3, the V gene TRBV27; TRBD1 is a possible D gene (5 bases). The CDR3 is made up of 15 amino acids. V lost 2 bases and J 0 bases, leaving 8 bases between the germline ends. In germline, CDR1 is MNHEY, CDR2 SMNVEV (reference sequence).